These T cell receptor beta chains were read from a single sample in a study of T cell responses to AZD1222 COVID-19 vaccine. Some clones are missing from TCRdb's copy, which holds only in-frame ones; the method was immunoSEQ multiplex PCR. The table includes around 20,000 clones, roughly 76% detected once. Material: peripheral blood, obtained 28 days after the second AZD1222 dose. The origin of the receptors is an adult who received the AZD1222 COVID-19 vaccine. CDR3s include the opening cysteine and the closing phenylalanine or tryptophan. A D gene is named only where the DNA matches it firmly. Clone size, where shown, is once, few, many, or a class for clones that have expanded.

v_call	j_call	d_call	clone_size	cdr3_nt	cdr3_aa
TRBV10-1	TRBJ2-1	-	few	TGCGCCAGCAGTGGCCGGAGTCTCGAGCAGTTCTTC	CASSGRSLEQFF
TRBV25-1	TRBJ2-1	TRBD1	-	TGTGCCAGCAGTCCCCAGGGACAGGGGGTCCACAATGAGCAGTTCTTC	CASSPQGQGVHNEQFF
TRBV4-2	TRBJ2-2	TRBD2	-	TGTGCCAGCAGCCAAAATCCGGGACTAGCGGGAGTCGGGGAGCTGTTTTTT	CASSQNPGLAGVGELFF
TRBV19	TRBJ1-1	TRBD1	-	TGTGCCAGTAGTATCAAACAGGGGGGAAAAACTGAAGCTTTCTTT	CASSIKQGGKTEAFF
TRBV5-4	TRBJ2-7	-	-	TGTGCCAGCAGCTTGTTTGGTAGGACCTACGAGCAGTACTTC	CASSLFGRTYEQYF
TRBV6-2/TRBV6-3	TRBJ2-7	-	-	TGTGCCAGCAGTTACTATCAGGGTATAGTTTACGAGCAGTACTTC	CASSYYQGIVYEQYF
TRBV12-5	TRBJ2-4	-	-	TGTGCTAGTGGACCGGGGAACATTCAGTACTTC	CASGPGNIQYF
TRBV4-1	TRBJ1-2	-	-	TGCGCCAGCAGCCAAACAGTAGGAAACAACTATGGCTACACCTTC	CASSQTVGNNYGYTF
TRBV27	TRBJ2-2	TRBD1	-	TGTGCCAGCAGTTTAAGGCCGACCGGGACAGGGAACACCGGGGAGCTGTTTTTT	CASSLRPTGTGNTGELFF
TRBV5-1	TRBJ2-3	TRBD2	-	TGCGCCAGCAGCTTGCGGGAGCGGGAGGGACAGATTTTT	CASSLREREGQIF
TRBV19	TRBJ1-5	TRBD1	-	TGTGCCAGTAGTGTACAGGGGGGTCAGCCCCAGCATTTT	CASSVQGGQPQHF
TRBV27	TRBJ1-2	-	few	TGTGCCAGCAGCCCCGATGGGGGAATAGCTGGCTACACCTTC	CASSPDGGIAGYTF
TRBV12-3/TRBV12-4	TRBJ1-1	TRBD1	-	TGTGCCAGCAGGACCGCAGGGGGCACTGAAGCTTTCTTT	CASRTAGGTEAFF
TRBV6-2/TRBV6-3	TRBJ2-1	TRBD2	-	TGTGCCAGCAGTGCGGGAGGGTCCTACAATGAGCAGTTCTTC	CASSAGGSYNEQFF
TRBV14	TRBJ2-5	-	-	TGTGCCAGCAGCCAAAGTTGGGTTGGGGAGACCCAGTACTTC	CASSQSWVGETQYF
TRBV2	TRBJ1-5	-	few	TGTGCCAGCAGTGAAGAAGGGGGCAATCAGCCCCAGCATTTT	CASSEEGGNQPQHF
TRBV7-2	TRBJ1-5	-	few	TGTGCCAGCAGCCAGCAGAACAATCAGCCCCAGCATTTT	CASSQQNNQPQHF
TRBV5-1	TRBJ2-7	-	-	TGCGCCAGCAGCCCCCTCCTCGATCCCCGCTCCTACGAGCAGTACTTC	CASSPLLDPRSYEQYF
TRBV4-3	TRBJ1-1	-	once	TGCGCCAGCAGCCAAGTTTATGGGACTGTGAATACTGAAGCTTTCTTT	CASSQVYGTVNTEAFF
TRBV7-8	TRBJ2-3	TRBD1	-	TGTGCCAGCAGCTTAAGGACAGGGTCAACAGATACGCAGTATTTT	CASSLRTGSTDTQYF
TRBV30	TRBJ1-3	-	-	TGTGCCTGGAGTTCAGGGGCTCATGGAAACACCATATATTTT	CAWSSGAHGNTIYF
TRBV3-1/TRBV3-2	TRBJ2-7	TRBD1	-	TGTGCCAGCAGCCTAGGTTCGGGACAGGGTATCGGCGAGCAGTACTTC	CASSLGSGQGIGEQYF
TRBV4-2	TRBJ1-5	-	-	TGTGCCAGCAGCCTATCAGGGGTTTCAGGGAGCAATCAGCCCCAGCATTTT	CASSLSGVSGSNQPQHF
TRBV4-1	TRBJ2-7	TRBD2	-	TGCGCCAGCAGCCAAGGACCAGCTAGCGGGCCCGGCTACGAGCAGTACTTC	CASSQGPASGPGYEQYF
TRBV5-1	TRBJ2-7	-	-	TGCGCCAGCCTCCCCAAGTATGAGCAGTACTTC	CASLPKYEQYF
TRBV5-8	TRBJ2-7	-	-	TGTGCCAGCAGACAACCAGGCCGGATCTCCTCCTACGAGCAGTACTTC	CASRQPGRISSYEQYF
TRBV3-1/TRBV3-2	TRBJ2-7	TRBD2	-	TGTGCCAGCAGCCGCTCTGGCGCGGGAGGTCCCTTGGAGCAGTACTTC	CASSRSGAGGPLEQYF
TRBV5-1	TRBJ2-7	TRBD1	once	TGCGCCAGCAGCTTGAATCCGGGACAGGGAGGCTACGAGCAGTACTTC	CASSLNPGQGGYEQYF
TRBV4-3	TRBJ2-7	TRBD1	few	TGCGCCAGCAGCCCAGGGACAGGGAACCTCTACGAGCAGTACTTC	CASSPGTGNLYEQYF
TRBV6-5	TRBJ1-6	-	-	TGTGCCAGCAGTTCCGGGACTCTTAATTCACCCCTCCACTTT	CASSSGTLNSPLHF
TRBV2	TRBJ1-1	-	-	TGTGCCAGCAGTGAATCGGGCTGGGAGTACACTGAAGCTTTCTTT	CASSESGWEYTEAFF
TRBV2	TRBJ1-6	-	-	TGTGCCAGCAGCGCCCAGGGTATTTCACCCCTCCACTTT	CASSAQGISPLHF
TRBV4-2	TRBJ2-3	TRBD2	-	TGTGCCAGCAGCCAAGAGGATAGCGGGAGGATTGCAGATACGCAGTATTTT	CASSQEDSGRIADTQYF
TRBV5-1	TRBJ1-6	TRBD1	-	TGCGCCAGCAGCTTGAAGGGGGCTGATTCACCCCTCCACTTT	CASSLKGADSPLHF
TRBV5-8	TRBJ1-5	TRBD1	-	TGTGCCAGCAGCCCTCGGACAGGGAGGAACCAGCCCCAGCATTTT	CASSPRTGRNQPQHF
TRBV11-2	TRBJ2-3	-	-	TGTGCCAGCAGCTTTGGTTTTGGGGTAGATACGCAGTATTTT	CASSFGFGVDTQYF
TRBV15	TRBJ2-7	-	-	TGTGCCACCAGCAGAGCCTACAGATACGAGCAGTACTTC	CATSRAYRYEQYF
TRBV25-1	TRBJ1-5	-	-	TGTGCCAGCAGTGAGGCAGGTTACTCAAGCAATCAGCCCCAGCATTTT	CASSEAGYSSNQPQHF
TRBV5-1	TRBJ2-6	-	-	TGCGCCAGCAGCTTGTGGGCGGCAGCATCCAGGGACTTCTCTGGGGCCAACGTCCTGACTTTC	CASSLWAAASRDFSGANVLTF
TRBV7-2	TRBJ1-2	TRBD1	-	TGTGCCAGCAATTGGGGCAGGGGGGAATCTGGCTACACCTTC	CASNWGRGESGYTF
TRBV11-3	TRBJ1-1	-	-	TGTGCCAGCAGCTTTAGGGGAGGCACTGAAGCTTTCTTT	CASSFRGGTEAFF
TRBV5-6	TRBJ2-4	TRBD2	once	TGTGCCAGCAGCTCTCGGGGGGAGAGCATTCAGTACTTC	CASSSRGESIQYF